This T cell receptor (beta chain) was sequenced for a study of T cells in localized non-small cell lung cancer. Study-wide points: Greater blood T cell density accompanied longer overall survival. Adjacent lung tissue had a median about 52 of the top 100 clones found in the tumor. As only one tumor region underwent sequencing, heterogeneity remains possible. Uninvolved nearby lung showed the greatest T cell clonality, exceeding that found in tumor.

In the case of this clone: Its matching antigen is unknown. This same CDR3 is encoded by further DNA sequences in the sample.

The length of the CDR3 is 13 residues. V lost 5 bases and J lost 6, with 13 bases in between. The germline CDR1 and CDR2 sequences are MDHEN and SYDVKM. Sequencing used immunoSEQ multiplex PCR; TCRdb keeps in-frame clones, though not all of them. The data show 45,000 to 55,000 clones, around 86% seen once. This TCR came from a male donor older than 55 with stage III squamous cell lung carcinoma. Source: peripheral blood, taken before any cancer treatment. V usage is TRBV28 and J usage is TRBJ1-2; no clear D gene. The CDR3 region is CASSGRGRDGYTF. As DNA, the CDR3 is TGTGCCAGCAGTGGAAGAGGGAGGGATGGCTACACCTTC.